The present T cell receptor (beta chain) was sequenced within a study of CD8 T cells in Susac syndrome. Study results and limitations: A relatively small number of individuals underwent TCR sequencing and HLA analysis.

In regard to this clonotype: Its matching antigen is unknown.

Trimming left V 6 bases short and J 0 bases short, with 11 bases between. Per germline, CDR1 DFQATT and CDR2 SNEGSKA (reference sequence). This CDR3 spans 14 amino acids. Random hexamers served to reverse transcribe roughly 0.5 to 1 ug RNA. The method of amplification for TCR beta CDR3 was immunoSEQ multiplex PCR, covering 54 Vbeta and 13 Jbeta. One entry per CDR3 protein, called by TCRdb with MiXCR from the immunoSEQ multiplex PCR reads. The sample has over 150,000 distinct CDR3 sequences; over 85% are singletons. This TCR was recovered from a human donor with multiple sclerosis. The specimen was CD4+ T cells from PBMCs. The chain uses TRBV20-1 and TRBJ2-2, with TRBD2 as a possible D gene (5 bases). CDR3 residues: CSAGEFANTGELFF. CDR3 DNA sequence: TGCAGTGCCGGGGAGTTCGCGAACACCGGGGAGCTGTTTTTT.